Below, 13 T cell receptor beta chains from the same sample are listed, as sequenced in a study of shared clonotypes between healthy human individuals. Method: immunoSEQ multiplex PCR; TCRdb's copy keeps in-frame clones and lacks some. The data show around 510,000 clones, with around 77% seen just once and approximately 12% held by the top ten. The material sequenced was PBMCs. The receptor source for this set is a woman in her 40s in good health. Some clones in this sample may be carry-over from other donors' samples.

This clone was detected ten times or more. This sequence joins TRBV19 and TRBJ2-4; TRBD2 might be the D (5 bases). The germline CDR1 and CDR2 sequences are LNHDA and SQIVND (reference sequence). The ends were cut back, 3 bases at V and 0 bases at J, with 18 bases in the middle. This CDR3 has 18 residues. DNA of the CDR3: TGTGCCAGTAGTATCCCGGGCCGGCAGGACTTAGCCAAAAACATTCAGTACTTC. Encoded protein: CASSIPGRQDLAKNIQYF. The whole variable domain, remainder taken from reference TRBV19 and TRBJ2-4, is DGGITQSPKYLFRKEGQNVTLSCEQNLNHDAMYWYRQDPGQGLRLIYYSQIVNDFQKGDIAEGYSVSREKKESFPLTVTSAQKNPTAFYLCASSIPGRQDLAKNIQYFGAGTRLSVL.

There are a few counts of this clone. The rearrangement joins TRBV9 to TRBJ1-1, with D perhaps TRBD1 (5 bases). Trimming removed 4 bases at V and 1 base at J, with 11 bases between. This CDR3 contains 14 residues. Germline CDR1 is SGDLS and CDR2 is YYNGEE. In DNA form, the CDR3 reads TGTGCCAGCAGCAAGACAGCTAAGAACACTGAAGCTTTCTTT. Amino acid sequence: CASSKTAKNTEAFF. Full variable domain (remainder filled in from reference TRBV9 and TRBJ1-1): DSGVTQTPKHLITATGQRVTLRCSPRSGDLSVYWYQQSLDQGLQFLIQYYNGEERAKGNILERFSAQQFPDLHSELNLSSLELGDSALYFCASSKTAKNTEAFFGQGTRLTVV.

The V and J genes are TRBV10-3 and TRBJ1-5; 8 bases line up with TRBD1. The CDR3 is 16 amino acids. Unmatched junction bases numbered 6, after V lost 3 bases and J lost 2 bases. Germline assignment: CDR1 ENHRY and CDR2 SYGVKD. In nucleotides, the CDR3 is TGTGCCATCAGTGATAGACAGGGGACTGGCAATCAGCCCCAGCATTTT. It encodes CAISDRQGTGNQPQHF.

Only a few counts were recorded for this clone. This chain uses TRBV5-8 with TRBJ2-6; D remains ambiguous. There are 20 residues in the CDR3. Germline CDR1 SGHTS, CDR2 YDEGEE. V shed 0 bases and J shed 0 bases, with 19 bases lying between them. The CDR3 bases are TGTGCCAGCAGCTTGGGAGACGCTCCATGGCCCTTCTCTGGGGCCAACGTCCTGACTTTC. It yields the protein CASSLGDAPWPFSGANVLTF.

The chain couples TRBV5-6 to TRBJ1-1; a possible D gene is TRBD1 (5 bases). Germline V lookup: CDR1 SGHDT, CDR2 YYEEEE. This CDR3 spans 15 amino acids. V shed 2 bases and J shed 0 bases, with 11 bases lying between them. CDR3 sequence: CASSFRTYMNTEAFF. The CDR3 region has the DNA TGTGCCAGCAGCTTCCGGACATACATGAACACTGAAGCTTTCTTT. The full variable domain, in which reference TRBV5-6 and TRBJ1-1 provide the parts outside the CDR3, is DAGVTQSPTHLIKTRGQQVTLRCSPKSGHDTVSWYQQALGQGPQFIFQYYEEEERQRGNFPDRFSGHQFPNYSSELNVNALLLGDSALYLCASSFRTYMNTEAFFGQGTRLTVV.

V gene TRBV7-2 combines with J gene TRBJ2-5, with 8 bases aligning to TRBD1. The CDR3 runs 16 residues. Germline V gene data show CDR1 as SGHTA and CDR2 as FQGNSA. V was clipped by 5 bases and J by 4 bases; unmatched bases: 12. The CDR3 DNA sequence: TGTGCCAGCAGCATCGGGACAGGAGGGAGAGGAGAGACCCAGTACTTC. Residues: CASSIGTGGRGETQYF. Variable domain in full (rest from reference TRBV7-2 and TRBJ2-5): GAGVSQSPSNKVTEKGKDVELRCDPISGHTALYWYRQSLGQGLEFLIYFQGNSAPDKSGLPSDRFSAERTGGSVSTLTIQRTQQEDSAVYLCASSIGTGGRGETQYFGPGTRLLVL.

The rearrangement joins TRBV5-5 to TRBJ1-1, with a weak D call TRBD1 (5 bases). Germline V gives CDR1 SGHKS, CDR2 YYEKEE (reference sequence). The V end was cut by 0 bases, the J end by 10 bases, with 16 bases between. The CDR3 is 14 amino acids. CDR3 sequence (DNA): TGTGCCAGCAGCTTGGGAAGCTTACAGGACCGAGCTTTCTTT. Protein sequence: CASSLGSLQDRAFF.

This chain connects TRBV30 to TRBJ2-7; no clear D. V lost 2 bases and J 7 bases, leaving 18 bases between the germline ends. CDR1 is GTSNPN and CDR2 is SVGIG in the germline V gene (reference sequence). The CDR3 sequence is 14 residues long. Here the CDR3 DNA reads TGTGCCTGGAGTCCCCCCCCTCACCCGCGGGAGCAGTACTTC. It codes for CAWSPPPHPREQYF.

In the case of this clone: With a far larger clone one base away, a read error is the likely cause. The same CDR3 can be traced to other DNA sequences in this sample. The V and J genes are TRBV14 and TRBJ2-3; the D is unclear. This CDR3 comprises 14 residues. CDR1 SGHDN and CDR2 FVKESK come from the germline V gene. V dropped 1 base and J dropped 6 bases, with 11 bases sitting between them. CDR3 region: CASSQALNLDTQYF. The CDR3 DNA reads TGTGCCAGCAGCCAAGCATTGAATCTTGATACGCAGTATTTT.

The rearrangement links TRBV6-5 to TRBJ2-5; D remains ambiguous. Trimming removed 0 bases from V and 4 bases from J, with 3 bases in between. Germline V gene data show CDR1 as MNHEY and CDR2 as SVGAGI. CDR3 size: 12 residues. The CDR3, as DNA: TGTGCCAGCAGTTACTCGCGAGAGACCCAGTACTTC. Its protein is CASSYSRETQYF.

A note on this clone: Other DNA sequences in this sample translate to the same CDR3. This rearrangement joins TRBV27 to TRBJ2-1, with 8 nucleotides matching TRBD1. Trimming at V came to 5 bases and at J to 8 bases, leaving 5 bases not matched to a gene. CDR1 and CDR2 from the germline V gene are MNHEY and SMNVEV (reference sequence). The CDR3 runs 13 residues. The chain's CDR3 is CASSRQGAYEQFF. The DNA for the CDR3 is TGTGCCAGCAGTCGGCAGGGGGCCTATGAGCAGTTCTTC.

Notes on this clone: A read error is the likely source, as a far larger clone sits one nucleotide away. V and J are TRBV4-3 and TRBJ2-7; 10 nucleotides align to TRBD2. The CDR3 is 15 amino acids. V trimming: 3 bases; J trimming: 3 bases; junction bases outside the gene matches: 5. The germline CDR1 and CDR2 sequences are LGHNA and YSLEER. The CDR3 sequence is CASSQLTSGFYEQYF. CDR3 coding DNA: TGCGCCAGCAGCCAGTTGACTAGCGGGTTCTACGAGCAGTACTTC.

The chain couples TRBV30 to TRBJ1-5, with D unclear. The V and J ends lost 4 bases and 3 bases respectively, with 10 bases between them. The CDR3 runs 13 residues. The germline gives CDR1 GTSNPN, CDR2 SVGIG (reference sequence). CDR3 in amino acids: CAWNLGPNQPQHF. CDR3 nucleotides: TGTGCCTGGAATTTGGGTCCCAATCAGCCCCAGCATTTT. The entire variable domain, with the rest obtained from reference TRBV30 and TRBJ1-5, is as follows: SQTIHQWPATLVQPVGSPLSLECTVEGTSNPNLYWYRQAAGRGLQLLFYSVGIGQISSEVPQNLSASRPQDRQFILSSKKLLLSDSGFYLCAWNLGPNQPQHFGDGTRLSIL.